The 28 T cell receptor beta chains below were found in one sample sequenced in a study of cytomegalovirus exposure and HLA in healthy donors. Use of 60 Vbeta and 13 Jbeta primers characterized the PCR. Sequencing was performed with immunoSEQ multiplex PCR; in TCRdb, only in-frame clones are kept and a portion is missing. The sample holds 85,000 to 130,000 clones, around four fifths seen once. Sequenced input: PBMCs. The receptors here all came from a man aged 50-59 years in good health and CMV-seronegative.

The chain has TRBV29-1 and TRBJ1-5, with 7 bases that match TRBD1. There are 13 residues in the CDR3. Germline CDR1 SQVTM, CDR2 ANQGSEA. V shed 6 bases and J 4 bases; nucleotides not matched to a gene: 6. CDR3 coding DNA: TGCAGCGTGGCCGAGGGGGCGAATCAGCCCCAGCATTTT. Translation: CSVAEGANQPQHF.

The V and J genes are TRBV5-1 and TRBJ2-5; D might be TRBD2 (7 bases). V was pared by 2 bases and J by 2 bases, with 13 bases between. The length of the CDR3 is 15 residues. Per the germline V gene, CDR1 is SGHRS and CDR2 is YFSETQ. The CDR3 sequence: CASSLGGAQQETQYF. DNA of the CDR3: TGCGCCAGCAGCTTAGGGGGGGCGCAACAAGAGACCCAGTACTTC. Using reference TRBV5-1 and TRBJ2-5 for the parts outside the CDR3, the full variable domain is KAGVTQTPRYLIKTRGQQVTLSCSPISGHRSVSWYQQTPGQGLQFLFEYFSETQRNKGNFPGRFSGRQFSNSRSEMNVSTLELGDSALYLCASSLGGAQQETQYFGPGTRLLVL.

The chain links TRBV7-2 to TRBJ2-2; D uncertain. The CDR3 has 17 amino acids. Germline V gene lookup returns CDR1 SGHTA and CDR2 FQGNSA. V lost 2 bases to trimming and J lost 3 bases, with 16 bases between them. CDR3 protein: CASSLTADASHTGELFF. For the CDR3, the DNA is TGTGCCAGCAGCTTAACAGCAGACGCATCCCACACCGGGGAGCTGTTTTTT.

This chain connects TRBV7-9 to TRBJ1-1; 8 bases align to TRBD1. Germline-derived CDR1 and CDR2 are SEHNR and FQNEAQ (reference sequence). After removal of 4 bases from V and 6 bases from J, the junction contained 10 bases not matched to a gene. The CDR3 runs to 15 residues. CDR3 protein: CASSSGIQGAAEAFF. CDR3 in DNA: TGTGCCAGCAGCTCGGGAATTCAGGGGGCGGCTGAAGCTTTCTTT.

Written as DNA, the CDR3 is TGTGCCAGCAGTTACTGGGACACCTCCACCGGGGAGCTGTTTTTT. It yields the protein CASSYWDTSTGELFF. V is TRBV6-5 and J is TRBJ2-2; D is possibly TRBD1 (6 bases). CDR1 MNHEY and CDR2 SVGAGI come from the germline V gene. This CDR3 spans 15 amino acids. Trimming shortened V by 1 base and J by 4 bases, and 10 bases separated the two germline ends.

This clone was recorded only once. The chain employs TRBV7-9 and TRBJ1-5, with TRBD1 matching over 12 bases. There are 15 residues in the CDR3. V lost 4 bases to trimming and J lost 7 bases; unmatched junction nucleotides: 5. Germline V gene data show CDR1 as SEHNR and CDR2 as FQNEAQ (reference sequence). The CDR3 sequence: CASSWGQGAGQPQHF. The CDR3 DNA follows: TGTGCCAGCAGCTGGGGACAGGGGGCGGGCCAGCCCCAGCATTTT. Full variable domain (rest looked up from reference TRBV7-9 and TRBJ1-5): DTGVSQNPRHKITKRGQNVTFRCDPISEHNRLYWYRQTLGQGPEFLTYFQNEAQLEKSRLLSDRFSAERPKGSFSTLEIQRTEQGDSAMYLCASSWGQGAGQPQHFGDGTRLSIL.

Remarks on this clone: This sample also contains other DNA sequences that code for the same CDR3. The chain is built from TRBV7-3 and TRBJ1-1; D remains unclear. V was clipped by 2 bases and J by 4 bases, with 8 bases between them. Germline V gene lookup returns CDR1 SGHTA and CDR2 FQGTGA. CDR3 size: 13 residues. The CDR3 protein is CASSLGEGTEAFF. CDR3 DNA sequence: TGTGCCAGCAGCTTAGGGGAGGGCACTGAAGCTTTCTTT.

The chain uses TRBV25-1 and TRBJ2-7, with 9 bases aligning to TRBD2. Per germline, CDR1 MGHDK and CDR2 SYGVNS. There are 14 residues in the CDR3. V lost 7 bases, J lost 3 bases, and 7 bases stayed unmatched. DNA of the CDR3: TGTGCCAGCATGAATAGCGGGGGAGGCTACGAGCAGTACTTC. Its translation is CASMNSGGGYEQYF.

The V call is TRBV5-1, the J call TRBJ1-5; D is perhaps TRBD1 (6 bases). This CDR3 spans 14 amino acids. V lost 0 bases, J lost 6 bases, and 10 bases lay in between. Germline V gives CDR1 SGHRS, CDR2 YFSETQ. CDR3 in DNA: TGCGCCAGCAGCTTGGACAGGGACACTCAGCCCCAGCATTTT. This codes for CASSLDRDTQPQHF.

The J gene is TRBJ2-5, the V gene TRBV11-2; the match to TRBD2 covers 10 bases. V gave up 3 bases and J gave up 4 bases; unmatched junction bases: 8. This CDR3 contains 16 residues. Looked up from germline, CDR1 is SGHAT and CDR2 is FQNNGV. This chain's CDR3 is CASSFGIAGGGETQYF. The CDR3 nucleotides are TGTGCCAGCAGCTTTGGGATAGCGGGGGGCGGAGAGACCCAGTACTTC. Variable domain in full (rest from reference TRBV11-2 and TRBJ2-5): EAGVAQSPRYKIIEKRQSVAFWCNPISGHATLYWYQQILGQGPKLLIQFQNNGVVDDSQLPKDRFSAERLKGVDSTLKIQPAKLEDSAVYLCASSFGIAGGGETQYFGPGTRLLVL.

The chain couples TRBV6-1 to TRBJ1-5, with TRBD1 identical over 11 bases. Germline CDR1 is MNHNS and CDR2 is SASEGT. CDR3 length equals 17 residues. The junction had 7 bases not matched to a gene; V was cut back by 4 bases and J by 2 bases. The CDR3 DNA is TGTGCCAGCAGTGCCCTGGGACAGGGGGGCGGCAATCAGCCCCAGCATTTT. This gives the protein CASSALGQGGGNQPQHF.

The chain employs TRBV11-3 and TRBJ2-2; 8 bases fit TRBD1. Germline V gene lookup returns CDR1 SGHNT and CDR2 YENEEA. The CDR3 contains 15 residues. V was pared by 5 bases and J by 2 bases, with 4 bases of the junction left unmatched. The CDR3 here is CASSGTGSNTGELFF. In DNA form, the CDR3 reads TGTGCCAGCAGCGGGACAGGTTCTAACACCGGGGAGCTGTTTTTT.

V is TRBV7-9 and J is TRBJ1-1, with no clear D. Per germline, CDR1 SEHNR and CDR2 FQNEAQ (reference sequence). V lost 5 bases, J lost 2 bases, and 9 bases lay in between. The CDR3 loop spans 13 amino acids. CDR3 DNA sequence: TGTGCCAGCAGCCGGTCAGGAAACACTGAAGCTTTCTTT. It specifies CASSRSGNTEAFF. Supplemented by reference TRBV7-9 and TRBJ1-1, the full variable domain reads DTGVSQNPRHKITKRGQNVTFRCDPISEHNRLYWYRQTLGQGPEFLTYFQNEAQLEKSRLLSDRFSAERPKGSFSTLEIQRTEQGDSAMYLCASSRSGNTEAFFGQGTRLTVV.

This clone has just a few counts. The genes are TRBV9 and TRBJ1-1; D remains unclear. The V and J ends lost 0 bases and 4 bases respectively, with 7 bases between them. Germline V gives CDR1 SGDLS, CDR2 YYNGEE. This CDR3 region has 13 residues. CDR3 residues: CASSVERSTEAFF. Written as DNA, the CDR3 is TGTGCCAGCAGCGTAGAGCGGTCCACTGAAGCTTTCTTT.

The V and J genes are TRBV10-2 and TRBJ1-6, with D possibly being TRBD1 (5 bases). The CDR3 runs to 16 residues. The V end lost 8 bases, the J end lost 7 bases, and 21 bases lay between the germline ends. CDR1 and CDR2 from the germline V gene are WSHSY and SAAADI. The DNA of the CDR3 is TGCGCCAGCCTCAGTGGGTGGGGCGCAGAAAATTCACCCCTCCACTTT. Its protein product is CASLSGWGAENSPLHF.

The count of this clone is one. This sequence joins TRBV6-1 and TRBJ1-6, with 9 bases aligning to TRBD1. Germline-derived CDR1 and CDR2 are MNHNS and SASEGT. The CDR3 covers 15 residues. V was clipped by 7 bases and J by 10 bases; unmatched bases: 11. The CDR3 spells CASILMDRGRSPLHF. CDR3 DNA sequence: TGTGCCAGCATCCTGATGGACAGGGGAAGATCACCCCTCCACTTT.

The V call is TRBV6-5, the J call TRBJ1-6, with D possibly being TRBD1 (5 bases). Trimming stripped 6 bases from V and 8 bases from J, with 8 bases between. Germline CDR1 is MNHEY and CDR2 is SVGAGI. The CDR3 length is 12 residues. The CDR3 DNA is TGTGCCAGCAGCAGGGAGGATTCACCCCTCCACTTT. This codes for CASSREDSPLHF.

The CDR3 sequence: CATSRLQGGNTEAFF. Here the CDR3 DNA reads TGTGCCACCAGCAGGTTACAGGGTGGAAACACTGAAGCTTTCTTT. The chain couples TRBV15 to TRBJ1-1, with D tentatively TRBD1 (6 bases). The CDR3 spans 15 residues. The V gene lost 3 bases and the J gene lost 2 bases, with 13 bases spanning the gap. CDR1 is LNHNV and CDR2 is YYDKDF in the germline V gene (reference sequence).

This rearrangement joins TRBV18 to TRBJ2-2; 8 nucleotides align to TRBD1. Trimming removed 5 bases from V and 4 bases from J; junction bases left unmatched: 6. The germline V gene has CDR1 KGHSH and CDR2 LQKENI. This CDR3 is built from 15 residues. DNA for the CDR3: TGTGCCAGCTCATTTACCGGGACAGGCACCGGGGAGCTGTTTTTT. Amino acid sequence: CASSFTGTGTGELFF.

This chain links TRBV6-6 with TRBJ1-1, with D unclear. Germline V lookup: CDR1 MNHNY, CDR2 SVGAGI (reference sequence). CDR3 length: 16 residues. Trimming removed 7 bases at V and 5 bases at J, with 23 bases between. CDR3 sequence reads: CASNPWAGREGTEAFF. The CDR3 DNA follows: TGTGCCAGCAATCCCTGGGCCGGGAGGGAAGGGACTGAAGCTTTCTTT.

CDR3 in DNA: TGTGCCAGCATCTCCGGGACAGGGAACACTGAAGCTTTCTTT. It translates to CASISGTGNTEAFF. This chain joins TRBV7-9 and TRBJ1-1; 8 nucleotides agree with TRBD1. The CDR3 consists of 14 residues. V was clipped by 7 bases and J by 1 base; unmatched bases: 5. Germline loops: CDR1 SEHNR, CDR2 FQNEAQ (reference sequence).

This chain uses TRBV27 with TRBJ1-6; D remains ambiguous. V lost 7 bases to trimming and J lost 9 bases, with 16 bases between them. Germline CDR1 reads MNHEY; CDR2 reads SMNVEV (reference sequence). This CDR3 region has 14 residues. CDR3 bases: TGTGCCAGCACCGGATCGATGAGGAGTTCACCCCTCCACTTT. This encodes CASTGSMRSSPLHF.

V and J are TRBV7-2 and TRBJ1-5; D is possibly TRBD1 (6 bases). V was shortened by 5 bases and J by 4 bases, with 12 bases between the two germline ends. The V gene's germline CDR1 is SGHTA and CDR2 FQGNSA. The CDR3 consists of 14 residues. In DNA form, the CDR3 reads TGTGCCAGCAGCCCCAGAGGGGGAAATCAGCCCCAGCATTTT. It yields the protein CASSPRGGNQPQHF.

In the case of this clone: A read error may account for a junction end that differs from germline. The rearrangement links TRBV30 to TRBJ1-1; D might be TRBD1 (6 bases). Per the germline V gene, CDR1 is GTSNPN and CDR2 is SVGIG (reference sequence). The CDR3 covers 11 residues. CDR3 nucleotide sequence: TGTGCCTGGCATGATTCTCAGGGGACATCCTTT. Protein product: CAWHDSQGTSF. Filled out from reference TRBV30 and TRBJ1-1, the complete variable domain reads SQTIHQWPATLVQPVGSPLSLECTVEGTSNPNLYWYRQAAGRGLQLLFYSVGIGQISSEVPQNLSASRPQDRQFILSSKKLLLSDSGFYLCAWHDSQGTSFGQGTRLTVV.

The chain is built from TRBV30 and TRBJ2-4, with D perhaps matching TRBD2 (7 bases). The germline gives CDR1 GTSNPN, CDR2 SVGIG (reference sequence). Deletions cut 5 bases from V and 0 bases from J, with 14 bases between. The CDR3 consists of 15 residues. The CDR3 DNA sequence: TGTGCCTGGGGGGGCCGGGAGGTAGCCAAAAACATTCAGTACTTC. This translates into CAWGGREVAKNIQYF.

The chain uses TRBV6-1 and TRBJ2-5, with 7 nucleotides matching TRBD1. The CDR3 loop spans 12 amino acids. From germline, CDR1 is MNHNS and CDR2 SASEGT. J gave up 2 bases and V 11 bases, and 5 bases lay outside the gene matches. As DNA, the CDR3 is TGTGCCTGTGGGACAGCGCAAGAGACCCAGTACTTC. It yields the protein CACGTAQETQYF.

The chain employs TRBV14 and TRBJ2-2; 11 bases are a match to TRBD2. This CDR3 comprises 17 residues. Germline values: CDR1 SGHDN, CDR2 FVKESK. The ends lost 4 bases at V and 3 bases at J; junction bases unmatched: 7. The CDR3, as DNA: TGTGCCAGCAGCCCCTTTAGCGGGGGGGCTCACACCGGGGAGCTGTTTTTT. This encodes CASSPFSGGAHTGELFF.

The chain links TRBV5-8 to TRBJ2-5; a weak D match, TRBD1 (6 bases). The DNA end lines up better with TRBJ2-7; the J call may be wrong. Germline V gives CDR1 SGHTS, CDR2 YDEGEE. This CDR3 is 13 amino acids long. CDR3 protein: CASSWDTSYEQYF. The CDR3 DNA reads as TGTGCCAGCAGCTGGGACACTTCCTACGAGCAGTACTTC.